These 8 T cell receptor beta chains were sequenced from one sample in a study of blood T cell repertoires in COVID-19. Only in-frame clones appear in the TCRdb table, and some are missing; sequencing was by immunoSEQ multiplex PCR. The data show about 110,000 clones, with less than 75% seen just once and less than 2% held by the top ten. Input material: peripheral blood. These TCRs come from a woman aged 40 to 49 with acute or convalescent COVID-19.

J is TRBJ2-7 and V is TRBV3-1 (or the pseudogene TRBV3-2); weak D call: TRBD1 (6 bases). There are 11 residues in the CDR3. Germline V gene data show CDR1 as LGHDT and CDR2 as YNNKEL (reference sequence). Trimming took off 4 bases at V and 7 bases at J, with 8 bases between the two ends. The CDR3 loop reads CASSLRGEQYF. The CDR3 nucleotides are TGTGCCAGCAGCCTTAGGGGGGAGCAGTACTTC.

The CDR3 protein is CASSPGQGVWGTNEKLFF. The CDR3 nucleotides are TGTGCCAGCAGTCCGGGACAGGGGGTTTGGGGAACTAATGAAAAACTGTTTTTT. The V call is TRBV25-1, the J call TRBJ1-4, with 11 bases lining up with TRBD1. With V trimmed by 5 bases and J by 1 base, 9 bases remained unmatched. Germline-derived CDR1 and CDR2 are MGHDK and SYGVNS. CDR3 size: 18 residues.

This clone came up a few times. This sequence joins TRBV7-3 and TRBJ2-2, with a weak D call TRBD2 (6 bases). Looked up from germline, CDR1 is SGHTA and CDR2 is FQGTGA. CDR3 size: 15 residues. Trimming left V 5 bases short and J 9 bases short, with 19 bases between. The DNA of the CDR3 is TGTGCCAGCAGCACCAGTACCCAGGGAGGCAGGGAGCTGTTTTTT. Protein sequence: CASSTSTQGGRELFF.

The rearrangement uses TRBV7-2 and TRBJ2-3; 9 bases fit TRBD2. Germline V gives CDR1 SGHTA, CDR2 FQGNSA. Trimming removed 3 bases from V and 1 base from J; junction bases left unmatched: 5. The length of the CDR3 is 16 residues. CDR3 amino acids: CASSLAGGQRTDTQYF. CDR3 in DNA: TGTGCCAGCAGCTTGGCGGGGGGGCAGCGCACAGATACGCAGTATTTT.

The rearrangement uses TRBV4-2 and TRBJ1-6, with TRBD1 identical over 7 bases. V was pared by 1 base and J by 6 bases, with 9 bases of the junction left unmatched. The CDR3 has 17 amino acids. Germline loops: CDR1 LGHNA, CDR2 YNFKEQ. The CDR3 bases are TGTGCCAGCAGCCAAGCCCCGGGGACAGCGGTTAATTCACCCCTCCACTTT. Protein product: CASSQAPGTAVNSPLHF.

The chain recombines TRBV5-1 with TRBJ1-2, with 7 positions matching TRBD1. Germline V lookup: CDR1 SGHRS, CDR2 YFSETQ. With 2 bases clipped from V and 6 bases from J, the junction kept 7 bases outside the gene matches. The CDR3 runs 14 residues. The CDR3 sequence: CASSFTAGTDGYTF. CDR3 DNA: TGCGCCAGCAGCTTTACCGCCGGGACAGATGGCTACACCTTC. The full variable domain, rest sourced from reference TRBV5-1 and TRBJ1-2, is KAGVTQTPRYLIKTRGQQVTLSCSPISGHRSVSWYQQTPGQGLQFLFEYFSETQRNKGNFPGRFSGRQFSNSRSEMNVSTLELGDSALYLCASSFTAGTDGYTFGSGTRLTVV.

J is TRBJ1-5 and V is TRBV6-5; 9 bases line up with TRBD1. This CDR3 comprises 14 residues. J lost 5 bases, V lost 9 bases, and 8 bases had no gene match. CDR1 is MNHEY, CDR2 SVGAGI, per germline. CDR3 amino acids: CASQTRTGDQPQHF. CDR3 nucleotide sequence: TGTGCCAGTCAGACCCGGACAGGGGATCAGCCCCAGCATTTT.

The chain combines TRBV7-3 with TRBJ2-3; 8 nucleotides align to TRBD1. Trimming removed 2 bases from V and 1 base from J; junction bases left unmatched: 2. CDR1 and CDR2 (germline): SGHTA, FQGTGA. The CDR3 extends over 15 amino acids. The DNA for the CDR3 is TGTGCCAGCAGCTTAGGGGGACAGGGCACAGATACGCAGTATTTT. It specifies CASSLGGQGTDTQYF.